This TCR beta chain came from a study of blood T cells in healthy people across ages. Study background: Template-switching capture recovered about one barcoded beta molecule per two T cells. Study-level findings and limits: Greater diversity and more naive CD4+ cells were seen in long-lived donors than in aged donors.

A second about 7 to 12 cycle PCR used barcoded and J-beta primers. One entry per CDR3 protein results from TCRdb running MiXCR on the 5' RACE reads. Of around 1,100,000 distinct CDR3 sequences in the sample, under 40% were seen once. For this clonotype: Its antigen is undetermined. One base away lies a much larger clone, so this may be a sequencing read error.

Germline CDR1 LGHNA, CDR2 YSLEER. V shed 2 bases, J shed 5 bases, and the junction held 8 bases outside the gene matches. The CDR3 consists of 16 residues. This sequence originates from a man younger than 35 in good health. Material for sequencing was blood. The genes are TRBV4-3 and TRBJ1-2; 10 nucleotides match TRBD1. CDR3 in DNA: TGCGCCAGCAGCCAATTTGGGACAGGGGTGAAATATGGCTACACCTTC. This sequence encodes CASSQFGTGVKYGYTF.